The 3 T cell receptor beta chains in this list originate from one sample, sequenced in a study of cytomegalovirus exposure and HLA in healthy donors. In the PCR, 60 Vbeta and 13 Jbeta primers were used. Sequenced by immunoSEQ multiplex PCR; TCRdb stores in-frame clones only, minus some. The sample records around 45,000 clones, less than 75% being singletons. Specimen: PBMCs. The receptors come from a man aged 25-40 years in good health and CMV-seronegative.

The chain joins TRBV15 to TRBJ2-3; TRBD2 matches 11 bases. Germline values: CDR1 LNHNV, CDR2 YYDKDF (reference sequence). The CDR3 totals 15 residues. J was trimmed by 8 bases and V by 2 bases; bases with no gene match: 6. Here the CDR3 reads CATSRTLAGVGTQYF. CDR3 sequence (DNA): TGTGCCACCAGCAGAACACTAGCGGGAGTGGGTACGCAGTATTTT.

V and J are TRBV7-2 and TRBJ2-7; possible D gene TRBD2, 6 bases. The V gene's germline CDR1 is SGHTA and CDR2 FQGNSA. The CDR3 is 13 residues long. V lost 3 bases to trimming and J lost 7 bases, with 13 bases between them. The CDR3 region has the DNA TGTGCCAGCAGCTTCCGGGAGCCGGATGAGCAGTACTTC. This gives the protein CASSFREPDEQYF. Together with reference TRBV7-2 and TRBJ2-7, the CDR3 gives the full variable domain: GAGVSQSPSNKVTEKGKDVELRCDPISGHTALYWYRQSLGQGLEFLIYFQGNSAPDKSGLPSDRFSAERTGGSVSTLTIQRTQQEDSAVYLCASSFREPDEQYFGPGTRLTVT.

The CDR3 coding sequence is TGTGCCAGCACACTAGCGGGAGGGCCCTACTACAATGAGCAGTTCTTC. Amino acids: CASTLAGGPYYNEQFF. The chain is built from TRBV2 and TRBJ2-1, with 13 bases lining up with TRBD2. Unmatched junction bases numbered 6, after V lost 7 bases and J lost 3 bases. The CDR3 sequence is 16 residues long. Germline lookup yields CDR1 SNHLY and CDR2 FYNNEI.